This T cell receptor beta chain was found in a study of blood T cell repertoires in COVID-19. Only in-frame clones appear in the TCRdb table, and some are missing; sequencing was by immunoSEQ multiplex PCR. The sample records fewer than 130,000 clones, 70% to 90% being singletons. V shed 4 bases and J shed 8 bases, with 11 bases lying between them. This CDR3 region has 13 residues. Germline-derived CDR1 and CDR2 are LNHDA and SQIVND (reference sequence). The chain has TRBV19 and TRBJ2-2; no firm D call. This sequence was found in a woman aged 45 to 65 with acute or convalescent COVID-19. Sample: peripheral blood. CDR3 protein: CASSKTVRGELFF. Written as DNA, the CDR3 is TGTGCCAGTAGTAAAACAGTTCGGGGGGAGCTGTTTTTT. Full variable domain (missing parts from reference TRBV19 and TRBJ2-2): DGGITQSPKYLFRKEGQNVTLSCEQNLNHDAMYWYRQDPGQGLRLIYYSQIVNDFQKGDIAEGYSVSREKKESFPLTVTSAQKNPTAFYLCASSKTVRGELFFGEGSRLTVL.